The 30 T cell receptor beta chains below all came from one sample that was sequenced in a study of Graves' ophthalmopathy and Graves' hyperthyroidism. For repertoire sequencing, the TCR beta CDR3 regions were amplified from RNA transcripts. First-round RT-PCR used HTBI primers; second-round multiplex PCR followed. TCRdb redid the calling of the multiplex PCR reads with MiXCR, one entry per CDR3 protein. The sample records around 1.1 million distinct CDR3 sequences, about 35% being singletons. The source material was peripheral blood or thyroid tissue (not recorded which). The receptors originated from an adult man with Graves' hyperthyroidism.

This clonotype was detected ten times or more. The chain carries TRBV7-9 and TRBJ1-5, with D uncertain. Germline V lookup: CDR1 SEHNR, CDR2 FQNEAQ (reference sequence). The CDR3 has 13 residues. V was cut by 2 bases and J by 5 bases, with 7 bases left in between. CDR3 sequence reads: CASSLIGDQPQHF. The CDR3 DNA reads TGTGCCAGCAGCTTAATTGGGGATCAGCCCCAGCATTTT.

This chain uses TRBV7-3 with TRBJ1-5; D call uncertain. Germline V CDR1 and CDR2: SGHTA, FQGTGA. The CDR3 sequence is 15 residues long. The V end was cut by 0 bases, the J end by 3 bases, with 9 bases between. The CDR3 DNA reads as TGTGCCAGCAGCTTAACTGGGGAGCCCAATCAGCCCCAGCATTTT. This sequence encodes CASSLTGEPNQPQHF.

The V call is TRBV7-2, the J call TRBJ2-7; TRBD2 aligns across 9 bases. The CDR3 totals 15 residues. The V gene end was trimmed by 8 bases and the J gene end by 0 bases; junction bases not matched to a gene: 8. Germline lookup yields CDR1 SGHTA and CDR2 FQGNSA. CDR3 nucleotides: TGTGCCAGCCGCAATTTAGCGGGGGACTCCTACGAGCAGTACTTC. The encoded protein is CASRNLAGDSYEQYF.

This clonotype was seen a handful of times. This chain links TRBV28 with TRBJ1-3; the D is unclear. The CDR3 runs 15 residues. V dropped 3 bases and J dropped 0 bases, with 9 bases sitting between them. From germline, CDR1 is MDHEN and CDR2 SYDVKM. For the CDR3, the DNA is TGTGCCAGCAGTTTCTGGGCCTTCTCTGGAAACACCATATATTTT. Its protein product is CASSFWAFSGNTIYF.

The rearrangement joins TRBV5-1 to TRBJ1-2, with a weak D call TRBD1 (6 bases). CDR1 and CDR2 from the germline V gene are SGHRS and YFSETQ. Trimming cost V 2 bases and J 4 bases, with 27 bases left between them. This CDR3 spans 19 amino acids. The CDR3 protein is CASSFYTQSGRGQRYGYTF. For the CDR3, the DNA is TGCGCCAGCAGCTTCTACACGCAGTCTGGTAGAGGACAGCGCTATGGCTACACCTTC.

This rearrangement joins TRBV13 to TRBJ2-2; 9 nucleotides agree with TRBD1. V gave up 6 bases and J gave up 1 base; unmatched junction bases: 15. The CDR3 consists of 19 residues. CDR1 and CDR2 (germline): PRHDT, FYEKMQ (reference sequence). CDR3 region: CASSETDRGHKMNTGELFF. CDR3 bases: TGTGCCAGCAGTGAGACGGACAGGGGACATAAAATGAACACCGGGGAGCTGTTTTTT. The whole variable domain, remainder taken from reference TRBV13 and TRBJ2-2, is AAGVIQSPRHLIKEKRETATLKCYPIPRHDTVYWYQQGPGQDPQFLISFYEKMQSDKGSIPDRFSAQQFSDYHSELNMSSLELGDSALYFCASSETDRGHKMNTGELFFGEGSRLTVL.

This clonotype showed up just once. The chain has TRBV7-2 and TRBJ2-7; a possible D gene is TRBD2 (5 bases). V lost 5 bases, J lost 3 bases, and 14 bases lay in between. This CDR3 comprises 14 residues. Germline V CDR1 and CDR2: SGHTA, FQGNSA. The CDR3 reads CASSRPGKNYEQYF. The CDR3 DNA reads as TGTGCCAGCAGCCGACCGGGAAAAAACTACGAGCAGTACTTC. The complete variable domain, with remaining parts taken from reference TRBV7-2 and TRBJ2-7, reads GAGVSQSPSNKVTEKGKDVELRCDPISGHTALYWYRQSLGQGLEFLIYFQGNSAPDKSGLPSDRFSAERTGGSVSTLTIQRTQQEDSAVYLCASSRPGKNYEQYFGPGTRLTVT.

Concerning this clonotype: The junction differs from germline at one of its ends, possibly a read error. The chain links TRBV20-1 to TRBJ2-7, with D maybe TRBD2 (6 bases). CDR1 and CDR2 from the germline V gene are DFQATT and SNEGSKA (reference sequence). The CDR3 length is 11 residues. In nucleotides, the CDR3 is TGCAGTGCTAGCGGGAGAGACGAGCAGCACTTC. Translated: CSASGRDEQHF.

At least ten counts were recorded for this clonotype. The CDR3 loop reads CASSQDTWPGANVLTF. In DNA, the CDR3 is TGCGCCAGCAGCCAAGATACGTGGCCCGGGGCCAACGTCCTGACTTTC. The J gene is TRBJ2-6, the V gene TRBV4-3; D is uncertain. Germline V gene data show CDR1 as LGHNA and CDR2 as YSLEER. This CDR3 has 16 residues. Trimming took 0 bases from V and 4 from J, leaving 10 bases between them.

In this sample, this clonotype turned up many times. The chain uses TRBV15 and TRBJ1-1, with TRBD1 matching 7 bases. Germline V gene lookup returns CDR1 LNHNV and CDR2 YYDKDF (reference sequence). V shed 2 bases, J shed 3 bases, and the junction held 12 bases outside the gene matches. The CDR3 has 17 amino acids. The CDR3 coding sequence is TGTGCCACCAGCAGACCGTCGTTAGACAGGGCCTACACTGAAGCTTTCTTT. Translated: CATSRPSLDRAYTEAFF.

The chain uses TRBV5-6 and TRBJ1-3; TRBD1 might be the D (5 bases). Trimming shortened V by 4 bases and J by 0 bases, and 14 bases separated the two germline ends. This CDR3 contains 16 residues. Germline V gene sequence: CDR1 SGHDT, CDR2 YYEEEE. CDR3 DNA: TGTGCCAGCAGCAGCCAAGACAGTAACTCTGGAAACACCATATATTTT. Encoded protein: CASSSQDSNSGNTIYF.

The table lists this clonotype with many counts. The V call is TRBV7-9, the J call TRBJ1-5; the match to TRBD1 covers 9 bases. The CDR3 has 14 amino acids. With 4 bases clipped from V and 8 bases from J, the junction kept 6 bases outside the gene matches. The germline gives CDR1 SEHNR, CDR2 FQNEAQ (reference sequence). CDR3 protein: CASSSDRGLEPQHF. CDR3 sequence (DNA): TGTGCCAGCAGCTCGGACAGGGGACTAGAGCCCCAGCATTTT.

This clonotype has a handful of counts. CDR3 sequence reads: CSVEGNRASPPDTQYF. The CDR3 DNA follows: TGCAGCGTTGAAGGGAACAGGGCGAGTCCTCCCGATACGCAGTATTTT. This chain uses TRBV29-1 with TRBJ2-3, with D perhaps TRBD1 (6 bases). The V and J ends lost 1 base and 6 bases respectively, with 20 bases between them. This CDR3 comprises 16 residues. Germline V gives CDR1 SQVTM, CDR2 ANQGSEA.

The chain joins TRBV20-1 to TRBJ2-2; D possibly corresponds to TRBD2 (5 bases). V was trimmed by 7 bases and J by 6 bases, leaving 15 bases between them. This CDR3 is built from 13 residues. Germline V gene sequence: CDR1 DFQATT, CDR2 SNEGSKA (reference sequence). The CDR3, as DNA: TGCAGTGACGACGCGGGTAGTCCCGGGGAGCTGTTTTTT. Translated, it gives CSDDAGSPGELFF.

This rearrangement joins TRBV7-9 to TRBJ1-1; no definite D call. This CDR3 region has 16 residues. V shed 5 bases and J shed 0 bases, with 16 bases lying between them. The germline gives CDR1 SEHNR, CDR2 FQNEAQ (reference sequence). This CDR3 is CASSRFGRGMNTEAFF. Here the CDR3 DNA reads TGTGCCAGCAGCAGGTTCGGACGGGGAATGAACACTGAAGCTTTCTTT.

The chain is built from TRBV4-3 and TRBJ1-2; D is undetermined. CDR1 and CDR2 (germline): LGHNA, YSLEER. Trimming stripped 0 bases from V and 8 bases from J, with 19 bases between. The CDR3 runs 16 residues. CDR3 nucleotides: TGCGCCAGCAGCCAAGATGTCAGGATATTGTCGTGGGGCTACACCTTC. It encodes CASSQDVRILSWGYTF.

This clonotype was picked up a small number of times. An end of the junction differs from the germline gene, which may be a read error. The rearrangement links TRBV6-4 to TRBJ1-5; D is uncertain. The CDR3 is made up of 17 amino acids. Germline V CDR1 and CDR2: MRHNA, SNTAGT. CDR3 sequence (DNA): TGTGCCAGCAGTTACTCGATGAGGTCCCACGGGGTTCAGCCCCAGCATTTT. Its protein product is CASSYSMRSHGVQPQHF.

The chain joins TRBV30 to TRBJ1-3; no firm D call. The length of the CDR3 is 13 residues. The V gene's germline CDR1 is GTSNPN and CDR2 SVGIG (reference sequence). Trimming shortened V by 2 bases and J by 1 base, and 6 bases separated the two germline ends. In nucleotides, the CDR3 is TGTGCCTGGAGTAGGGCGTCTGGAAACACCATATATTTT. Its protein product is CAWSRASGNTIYF.

Points on this clonotype: The germline gene is not matched at one end of the junction; a read error may be the cause. The chain couples TRBV25-1 to TRBJ2-2; possibly TRBD1 or TRBD2 for D (5 bases each). In germline, CDR1 is MGHDK, CDR2 SYGVNS. The CDR3 is made up of 14 amino acids. In DNA, the CDR3 is TGTGCCAGCAGTGAACCAGGGAACACCGGGGAGCTGCTTTTT. Its translation: CASSEPGNTGELLF.

The V gene is TRBV28, the J gene TRBJ1-1, with no clear D. Germline-derived CDR1 and CDR2 are MDHEN and SYDVKM. With 3 bases removed from V and 7 bases from J, the gap between germline ends came to 12 bases. CDR3 length: 13 amino acids. CDR3 residues: CASSLWARGEAFF. The CDR3 DNA sequence: TGTGCCAGCAGTTTGTGGGCGCGAGGTGAAGCTTTCTTT.

In regard to this clonotype: This may stem from a read error, because a much larger clone lies one nucleotide away. The gene calls are TRBV12-3 or TRBV12-4 and TRBJ1-1; D is possibly TRBD1 (5 bases). The V gene lost 11 bases and the J gene lost 4 bases, with 17 bases spanning the gap. This CDR3 comprises 13 residues. The CDR3 DNA reads as TGTGCCTCAAGACGGACATACCCCACTGAAGCTTTCTTT. This sequence encodes CASRRTYPTEAFF.

This chain joins TRBV7-6 and TRBJ2-7; 7 bases are a match to TRBD2. After removal of 1 base from V and 6 bases from J, the junction contained 9 bases not matched to a gene. Germline CDR1 reads SGHVS; CDR2 reads FNYEAQ. This CDR3 contains 15 residues. The CDR3 nucleotides are TGTGCCAGCAGCTTAGTACCCCGGGAGGATGCCGAGCAGTACTTC. It is translated as CASSLVPREDAEQYF.

About this clonotype itself: A read error may produce the germline difference seen at one junction end. V and J are TRBV7-9 and TRBJ1-1; no reliable D call. The germline gives CDR1 SEHNR, CDR2 FQNEAQ (reference sequence). This CDR3 is 14 amino acids long. CDR3 bases: TGTGCCAGCAGCTTGGGCAGCATGAACACTGTAGCTTTCTTT. Amino acids: CASSLGSMNTVAFF. Supplemented by reference TRBV7-9 and TRBJ1-1, the full variable domain reads DTGVSQNPRHKITKRGQNVTFRCDPISEHNRLYWYRQTLGQGPEFLTYFQNEAQLEKSRLLSDRFSAERPKGSFSTLEIQRTEQGDSAMYLCASSLGSMNTVAFFGQGTRLTVV.

V usage is TRBV2 and J usage is TRBJ2-3, with D possibly TRBD2 on 5 matching bases. Trimming removed 6 bases at V and 3 bases at J, with 16 bases between. The CDR3 consists of 15 residues. Per the germline V gene, CDR1 is SNHLY and CDR2 is FYNNEI. CDR3: CASRVFRGATDTQYF. The CDR3 nucleotides read TGTGCCAGCAGGGTCTTCCGGGGAGCGACAGATACGCAGTATTTT.

This sequence joins TRBV20-1 and TRBJ2-5; 7 bases fit TRBD1. V lost 3 bases and J lost 4; bases outside the gene matches: 5. Germline V gives CDR1 DFQATT, CDR2 SNEGSKA (reference sequence). The CDR3 runs to 13 residues. The chain's CDR3 is CSARKGAGETQYF. The CDR3 DNA reads as TGCAGTGCTAGGAAGGGGGCTGGAGAGACCCAGTACTTC.

In this sample, this clonotype turned up a few times. The chain joins TRBV19 to TRBJ2-2, with D maybe TRBD1 (6 bases). The CDR3 length is 13 residues. Germline V gene data show CDR1 as LNHDA and CDR2 as SQIVND (reference sequence). V lost 6 bases, J lost 5 bases, and 10 bases lay in between. The CDR3 reads CASRLGQTGELFF. The DNA for the CDR3 is TGTGCCAGTAGATTAGGACAGACCGGGGAGCTGTTTTTT.

This sequence joins TRBV5-1 and TRBJ2-7; D may correspond to TRBD1 or TRBD2 (5 bases each). Germline loops: CDR1 SGHRS, CDR2 YFSETQ. V lost 0 bases and J lost 8, with 18 bases in between. The CDR3 covers 15 residues. CDR3 nucleotide sequence: TGCGCCAGCAGCTTGGCGGGGCTCAGTCTGAGGAAGCAGTACTTC. As protein: CASSLAGLSLRKQYF.

This clonotype has more than one count but fewer than ten. The V gene is TRBV25-1, the J gene TRBJ1-2, with 8 bases identical to TRBD1. This CDR3 contains 14 residues. From germline, CDR1 is MGHDK and CDR2 SYGVNS. With V trimmed by 4 bases and J by 3 bases, 4 bases remained unmatched. The CDR3 DNA reads as TGTGCCAGCAGTGTATGGGGACAGGACTATGGCTACACCTTC. It codes for CASSVWGQDYGYTF.

There are many counts of this clonotype. The chain couples TRBV5-8 to TRBJ2-7; 9 nucleotides align to TRBD1. J gave up 5 bases and V 6 bases, and 6 bases lay outside the gene matches. The CDR3 is 13 amino acids. Germline-derived CDR1 and CDR2 are SGHTS and YDEGEE. The DNA of the CDR3 is TGTGCCAGCAATCCTCGGGACAGGGACGAGCAGTACTTC. Translation gives CASNPRDRDEQYF. The variable domain in full, completed from reference TRBV5-8 and TRBJ2-7, reads EAGVTQSPTHLIKTRGQQATLRCSPISGHTSVYWYQQALGLGLQFLLWYDEGEERNRGNFPPRFSGRQFPNYSSELNVNALELEDSALYLCASNPRDRDEQYFGPGTRLTVT.

A remark on this clonotype: This may be a read error, as it is one base from a much larger clone. The chain's CDR3 is CANSLGAFGRAYEQYF. Here the CDR3 DNA reads TGTGCCAACAGCTTAGGGGCTTTCGGACGGGCCTACGAGCAGTACTTC. V gene TRBV7-8 combines with J gene TRBJ2-7; D perhaps matches TRBD1 (5 bases). CDR3 length: 16 residues. CDR1 is SGHVS, CDR2 FQNEAQ, per germline.